This T cell receptor (beta chain) came from a study of T cells in Graves' hyperthyroidism and ophthalmopathy. Study-wide results and caveats: Ophthalmopathy and stable hyperthyroidism were told apart by a 13 V-J model.

This clonotype was seen a few times. What it recognizes is unknown. The germline V gene has CDR1 SNHLY and CDR2 FYNNEI. Trimming cost V 5 bases and J 5 bases; bases outside gene matches: 7. CDR3 length: 16 amino acids. Amplification yielded TCR beta CDR3 regions, with RNA transcripts as the source. The TCR CDR3 was amplified in a first-round RT-PCR using the HTBI primer set. TCRdb ran MiXCR on the multiplex PCR reads and lists one entry per CDR3 protein. The repertoire holds approximately 590,000 distinct CDR3 sequences, with about 15% as singletons. Graves' hyperthyroidism without ophthalmopathy progression within 18 months was termed stable. Those with hyperthyroidism were 18 to 65 years old, newly diagnosed, and ill for under 2 months. Exclusion criteria comprised uncontrolled infection, other autoimmune disease, pregnancy or lactation.

Sequencing input: blood. The TCR was taken from a woman aged 25 to 39 with Graves' hyperthyroidism. The chain carries TRBV2 and TRBJ1-6, with 9 nucleotides matching TRBD1. In DNA form, the CDR3 reads TGTGCCAGCAGTCAAGAACAGGGGGCAAATAATTCACCCCTCCACTTT. Translating gives CASSQEQGANNSPLHF.